This T cell receptor (beta chain) emerged from a study of blood T cell repertoires in COVID-19. The repertoire was sequenced with immunoSEQ multiplex PCR; TCRdb's copy has only in-frame clones and lacks some. The table includes around 63,000 clones, more than 75% detected once. The CDR3 has 14 amino acids. CDR1 LGHNA and CDR2 YSLEER come from the germline V gene. Deletions cut 5 bases from V and 6 bases from J, with 16 bases between. The receptor's source is a man aged 60 to 69 with acute or convalescent COVID-19. V is TRBV4-3 and J is TRBJ1-2; the D gene is possibly TRBD1 (6 bases). Sequencing was performed on peripheral blood. The CDR3, as DNA: TGCGCCAGCAGCGTCCAGGGGTCGGGGAATGGCTACACCTTC. Protein sequence: CASSVQGSGNGYTF.